Detailed here is one TCR beta chain. The CDR3 loop spans 14 amino acids. Germline V gene lookup returns CDR1 LNHNV and CDR2 YYDKDF (reference sequence). Trimming removed 5 bases from V and 4 bases from J, with 12 bases in between. Profiling relied on immunoSEQ multiplex PCR, and the TCRdb table lists in-frame clones only, not all of them. The sample comprises tens of thousands of clones, about 88% of which are singletons, and around 4.6% rests with the top ten. The entry originates in a study of blood T cell repertoires in COVID-19. Study-wide background: Both acute and convalescent COVID-19 samples were obtained from the United States, Italy and Spain. T cells, B-cell-depleted T cells, or PBMCs provided the cDNA or gDNA that served as material.

The rearrangement joins TRBV15 to TRBJ1-5; tentatively, D is TRBD1 (6 bases). The sequenced sample was peripheral blood. The clonotype was recovered from a human donor in a cohort sampled during active COVID-19. The CDR3 region is CATSRYRANQPQHF. CDR3 sequence (DNA): TGTGCCACCAGCCGATACAGGGCAAATCAGCCCCAGCATTTT.